The rows below give T cell receptor beta chains drawn from one sample of a study of T cells in narcolepsy. TCRdb keeps only in-frame clones here, not all; method: immunoSEQ multiplex PCR. The repertoire includes under 35,000 clones, over 75% of them detected once, and approximately 0.89% sits in the top ten. The material sequenced was memory (CD45RA-) CD4+ T cells from blood. These receptor sequences come from a human donor in good health. CDR3s include the opening cysteine and the closing phenylalanine or tryptophan. D genes are given only for firm matches.

CDR3,DNA,V,D,J,length
CASSHRTGGNTEAFF,TGTGCCAGCAGCCACCGGACAGGGGGAAACACTGAAGCTTTCTTT,TRBV6-6,TRBD1,TRBJ1-1,15
CASSVAVSTQETQYF,TGTGCCAGCAGCGTAGCGGTCAGTACCCAAGAGACCCAGTACTTC,TRBV9,-,TRBJ2-5,15
CSGTRGNMNTEAFF,TGCAGCGGGACAAGGGGAAACATGAACACTGAAGCTTTCTTT,TRBV29-1,-,TRBJ1-1,14
CASSPRVSSSGNTIYF,TGTGCCAGCTCACCCAGGGTTTCGAGCTCTGGAAACACCATATATTTT,TRBV18,-,TRBJ1-3,16
CAWSVAGSRGNTIYF,TGTGCCTGGAGTGTAGCGGGAAGTCGTGGAAACACCATATATTTT,TRBV30,-,TRBJ1-3,15
CATSRDRGVGEQYF,TGTGCCACCAGCAGAGACAGGGGGGTTGGCGAGCAGTACTTC,TRBV15,-,TRBJ2-7,14
CASSIAGTASDYTF,TGTGCCAGTAGTATAGCTGGGACAGCTTCTGACTACACCTTC,TRBV19,TRBD1,TRBJ1-2,14
CASSHHGLAGGRGQETQYF,TGCGCCAGCAGCCACCATGGACTAGCGGGGGGGCGGGGCCAAGAGACCCAGTACTTC,TRBV4-1,TRBD2,TRBJ2-5,19
CASSLAGGRVLYEQYF,TGTGCCAGCAGCTTAGCAGGCGGGAGGGTCTTATACGAGCAGTACTTC,TRBV7-2,TRBD2,TRBJ2-7,16
CASRRGGNSYEQYF,TGTGCCAGCAGGCGGGGGGGGAACTCCTACGAGCAGTACTTC,TRBV28,TRBD2,TRBJ2-7,14
CATSRVGVNEQFF,TGTGCCACCAGCAGAGTAGGGGTCAATGAGCAGTTCTTC,TRBV15,-,TRBJ2-1,13
CALLWGNMNTEAFF,TGTGCCTTACTTTGGGGAAATATGAACACCGAAGCTTTCTTT,TRBV30,-,TRBJ1-1,14
CAWRSPVGKAFF,TGTGCCTGGAGAAGTCCCGTAGGTAAGGCTTTCTTT,TRBV30,-,TRBJ1-1,12
CASRLGTASTDTQYF,TGTGCCAGCAGGCTGGGGACAGCTAGCACAGATACGCAGTATTTT,TRBV7-2,TRBD1,TRBJ2-3,15
CASSLSFYEQYF,TGTGCCAGCAGCTTGTCCTTCTACGAGCAGTACTTC,TRBV7-9,-,TRBJ2-7,12